A single sample gave rise to the 8 T cell receptor beta chains below, sequenced in a study of identical twins. MiXCR was run by TCRdb on the 5' RACE reads, yielding one entry per CDR3 protein. The sample holds 450,000 to 650,000 distinct CDR3 sequences; more than 9% are singletons and the top ten take approximately 3%. In addition, the sample was reused for a study of yellow fever vaccine responses in identical twins.

Material for sequencing was PBMCs. These receptors were taken from a woman under 30 in good health.

This chain connects TRBV5-1 to TRBJ2-7, with 12 positions matching TRBD2. Trimming took 4 bases from V and 6 from J; bases not matched to a gene: 8. Per the germline V gene, CDR1 is SGHRS and CDR2 is YFSETQ. This CDR3 spans 15 amino acids. Here the CDR3 reads CASSPGGLAGSEQYF. The CDR3 DNA sequence: TGCGCCAGCAGCCCCGGTGGACTAGCGGGATCCGAGCAGTACTTC.

The chain carries TRBV5-6 and TRBJ2-1, with D possibly matching TRBD2 (6 bases). Per the germline V gene, CDR1 is SGHDT and CDR2 is YYEEEE. Trimming took off 0 bases at V and 9 bases at J, with 10 bases between the two ends. The CDR3 runs to 13 residues. The DNA for the CDR3 is TGTGCCAGCAGCTTGGCTAGCGCAGGTGAGCAGTTCTTC. It yields the protein CASSLASAGEQFF.

This clonotype was seen many times. The rearrangement uses TRBV7-6 and TRBJ1-3; 7 bases fit TRBD1. V gave up 5 bases and J gave up 2 bases; unmatched junction bases: 9. Per the germline V gene, CDR1 is SGHVS and CDR2 is FNYEAQ. This CDR3 is 16 amino acids long. The CDR3 loop is CASSLGQATAGNTIYF. CDR3 nucleotide sequence: TGTGCCAGCAGCCTAGGACAGGCCACCGCTGGAAACACCATATATTTT.

A single count supports this clonotype. The V gene is TRBV29-1, the J gene TRBJ2-7, with D possibly TRBD1 on 5 matching bases. The V gene lost 3 bases and the J gene lost 0 bases, with 12 bases spanning the gap. The germline gives CDR1 SQVTM, CDR2 ANQGSEA. The CDR3 is made up of 14 amino acids. The CDR3 spells CSVEIGDSSYEQYF. The CDR3 DNA is TGCAGCGTTGAGATAGGGGATTCCTCCTACGAGCAGTACTTC.

This clonotype was counted at least ten times. The chain joins TRBV4-1 to TRBJ2-3; 7 bases line up with TRBD1. The CDR3 spans 16 residues. V gave up 4 bases and J gave up 2 bases; unmatched junction bases: 9. Looked up from germline, CDR1 is MGHRA and CDR2 is YSYEKL. CDR3: CASSPGGQPFTDTQYF. The CDR3 coding sequence is TGCGCCAGCAGCCCAGGGGGACAGCCGTTCACAGATACGCAGTATTTT.

This clonotype was recorded many times. The rearrangement uses TRBV6-1 and TRBJ2-1; TRBD2 aligns across 11 bases. This CDR3 is built from 16 residues. Trimming at V came to 6 bases and at J to 8 bases, leaving 12 bases not matched to a gene. Germline V gene data show CDR1 as MNHNS and CDR2 as SASEGT. The CDR3 protein is CASSTLLAGVIHEQFF. The CDR3 nucleotides are TGTGCCAGCAGCACGTTACTAGCGGGAGTTATCCATGAGCAGTTCTTC.

This clonotype was seen repeatedly, ten times or more. The chain couples TRBV27 to TRBJ2-7; D is perhaps TRBD1 (5 bases). The CDR3 contains 14 residues. Trimming left V 4 bases short and J 3 bases short, with 13 bases between. Germline V gene lookup returns CDR1 MNHEY and CDR2 SMNVEV (reference sequence). This chain's CDR3 is CASSSGQGYYEQYF. CDR3 nucleotide sequence: TGTGCCAGCAGTTCTGGCCAGGGCTACTACGAGCAGTACTTC.

This chain links TRBV7-9 with TRBJ2-1; 7 bases fit TRBD1. Germline V lookup: CDR1 SEHNR, CDR2 FQNEAQ (reference sequence). Germline trimming cut 4 bases from V and 7 bases from J; bases unmatched to any gene: 13. The CDR3 has 16 amino acids. The CDR3 coding sequence is TGTGCCAGCAGCTCATCGACAGGGTTCGTGATAAATGAGCAGTTCTTC. Translated: CASSSSTGFVINEQFF. Supplemented by reference TRBV7-9 and TRBJ2-1, the full variable domain reads DTGVSQNPRHKITKRGQNVTFRCDPISEHNRLYWYRQTLGQGPEFLTYFQNEAQLEKSRLLSDRFSAERPKGSFSTLEIQRTEQGDSAMYLCASSSSTGFVINEQFFGPGTRLTVL.